This T cell receptor beta chain is drawn from a study of T cell repertoires in cytomegalovirus infection (dated by TCRdb to between 2019 and 2020). About the investigation overall: Alongside well-studied HLA-B-restricted epitopes, the peptide stimulations were aimed at recently identified HLA-C-restricted CMV epitopes, whose presentation resists viral immunomodulation. Donor HLA type was relevant to the analysis, because carriage of CMV infection together with the matching HLA type was indicated by public TCR beta signatures.

The sample's treatment or condition label is to be understood as: in vitro stimulation with specific CMV peptide epitopes to enrich CMV-specific T cells. With respect to this clonotype: No cognate antigen has been identified for it. Nothing much larger sits one base from this clone, and base qualities are not available.

The germline V gene gives CDR1 as SGHTA and CDR2 as FQGNSA. Measured from the cysteine to the phenylalanine, the CDR3 is 15 residues long. This entry keeps only the CDR3 DNA: 45 bases, framed from base 1. Ends trimmed: V by 2 bases, J by 4 bases; bases unmatched to a gene: 6. Sequenced using an Illumina HiSeq 1500. TCRdb reprocessed the public reads (quality trimming at Q25 with fastp, clone calling with MiXCR) and kept in-frame beta chains. Each entry is one CDR3 protein sequence, shown with its most common DNA and genes. This sample is represented by 350,000 to 400,000 distinct CDR3 sequences; 34% of them were singletons. Roughly 14% of the sample goes to the ten largest clones. What the work shows at the level of the full study, not this receptor alone: Cumulative frequency of public TCR beta family members discriminated carriers of CMV infection plus the relevant HLA type in this cohort and an independent approximately 350-donor cohort. The ex vivo response was dominated by HLA-C-restricted CMV-specific TCR beta clonotypes, and the single most frequent clonotype in two of eight donors was supplied by these HLA-C-restricted clonotypes.

Sequences were derived from cultured PBMCs, sampled from culture after CMV antigen stimulation. The rearranged segments are TRBV7-2 and TRBJ2-3, with 7 bases matching TRBD2. The clonotype originates from a human donor in good health (CMV status not recorded). Some clones in this sample may be carry-over from other donors' samples. The DNA reads as follows: TGTGCCAGCAGCTTAATCGTCGGGAGGTCAGATACGCAGTATTTT. The resulting protein is CASSLIVGRSDTQYF.